The rows below give T cell receptor beta chains drawn from one sample of a study of T-cell reconstitution after alpha-beta-depleted transplantation in children. In TCRdb, the PCR reads were re-called with MiXCR into one record per CDR3 protein. The top ten clones hold approximately 1.1% of a sample with 640,000 or so distinct CDR3 sequences, over 15% of them seen once. Sequencing was performed on PBMCs from the stem cell graft donor, taken from the stem cell graft. These receptors came from a human donor who donated a stem cell graft to a child with acute myeloid leukemia. The CDR3 runs from the conserved cysteine through the conserved F or W. A D gene is named only where the DNA matches it firmly. Size is omitted from some rows. Given values are once, few, many or a class for expanded clones.

NA,TRBJ2-1,TRBV20-1,NA,CSANSPLMGADEQFF,TGCAGTGCCAATTCGCCCCTGATGGGCGCCGATGAGCAGTTCTTC
many,TRBJ1-5,TRBV20-1,NA,CSAGGRGLSNQPQHF,TGCAGTGCTGGGGGGAGGGGGTTGAGCAATCAGCCCCAGCATTTT
many,TRBJ2-2,TRBV6-2/TRBV6-3,TRBD2,CASSYSSPVAGGSNTGELFF,TGTGCCAGCAGTTACTCGTCGCCGGTAGCGGGGGGGTCGAACACCGGGGAGCTGTTTTTT
many,TRBJ1-6,TRBV20-1,TRBD1,CSAAFGGQGISPLHF,TGCAGTGCTGCCTTTGGGGGACAGGGAATTTCACCCCTCCACTTT
few,TRBJ2-5,TRBV20-1,NA,CSARGGERKEETQYF,TGCAGTGCTAGAGGAGGGGAGAGAAAAGAGGAGACCCAGTACTTC
many,TRBJ2-3,TRBV20-1,NA,CSARHTGGTDTQYF,TGCAGTGCTAGACATACTGGGGGCACAGATACGCAGTATTTT
NA,TRBJ1-1,TRBV25-1,NA,CASSFRWSTEAFF,TGTGCCAGCAGTTTTCGGTGGAGCACTGAAGCTTTCTTT
many,TRBJ2-1,TRBV5-5,TRBD1,CASSLRQGAGDEQFF,TGTGCCAGCAGCTTGCGACAGGGGGCTGGGGATGAGCAGTTCTTC
many,TRBJ2-1,TRBV29-1,NA,CSVVWVGGYNEQFF,TGCAGCGTTGTGTGGGTTGGGGGCTACAATGAGCAGTTCTTC
many,TRBJ2-1,TRBV29-1,NA,CSVEIGQFSEQFF,TGCAGCGTTGAAATTGGGCAGTTCAGTGAGCAGTTCTTC
NA,TRBJ1-1,TRBV5-1,NA,CASSLGVGLNTEAFF,TGCGCCAGCAGCCTGGGGGTCGGGCTGAACACTGAAGCTTTCTTT
NA,TRBJ2-5,TRBV7-3,NA,CASSRGVQETQYF,TGTGCCAGCAGCAGAGGGGTCCAAGAGACCCAGTACTTC
NA,TRBJ2-5,TRBV5-1,NA,CASSHPAPANQETQYF,TGCGCCAGCAGCCATCCTGCCCCGGCTAATCAAGAGACCCAGTACTTC
NA,TRBJ2-2,TRBV20-1,TRBD2,CSASRFGGVAGELFF,TGCAGTGCTAGTCGGTTCGGGGGGGTGGCCGGGGAGCTGTTTTTT
NA,TRBJ2-3,TRBV28,TRBD1,CASSLPGQVTDTQYF,TGTGCCAGCAGTTTACCCGGACAGGTCACAGATACGCAGTATTTT
NA,TRBJ1-2,TRBV20-1,NA,CSARGTGTEFNYGYTF,TGCAGTGCTAGGGGAACAGGGACCGAGTTTAACTATGGCTACACCTTC
few,TRBJ2-7,TRBV6-2/TRBV6-3,TRBD1,CASTTGGTGTYYEQYF,TGTGCCAGCACCACCGGGGGGACAGGGACTTACTACGAGCAGTACTTC
few,TRBJ1-5,TRBV15,NA,CATSRDLGRYQPQHF,TGTGCCACCAGCAGAGATCTGGGCAGGTATCAGCCCCAGCATTTT
few,TRBJ2-3,TRBV7-2,NA,CASSLDTYTDTQYF,TGTGCCAGCAGCCTTGACACCTACACAGATACGCAGTATTTT
many,TRBJ2-5,TRBV20-1,TRBD1,CSAPIGQGQETQYF,TGCAGTGCACCAATCGGACAGGGGCAAGAGACCCAGTACTTC
many,TRBJ2-2,TRBV29-1,TRBD2,CSVSSGGAGITGELFF,TGCAGCGTTTCGAGCGGGGGGGCCGGTATCACCGGGGAGCTGTTTTTT
NA,TRBJ2-1,TRBV7-7,NA,CASSLARTDEQFF,TGTGCCAGCAGCTTAGCCCGCACGGATGAGCAGTTCTTC
NA,TRBJ2-3,TRBV9,NA,CASSVGSIDTQYF,TGTGCCAGCAGCGTAGGGTCTATAGATACGCAGTATTTT
many,TRBJ1-2,TRBV7-9,TRBD1,CASSPGQGNYGYTF,TGTGCCAGCAGCCCGGGACAGGGGAACTATGGCTACACCTTC
many,TRBJ1-5,TRBV20-1,NA,CSARDRTRGSNQPQHF,TGCAGTGCTAGAGACAGGACAAGGGGTAGCAATCAGCCCCAGCATTTT
many,TRBJ2-1,TRBV20-1,TRBD2,CSARTSLAGGSYNEQFF,TGCAGTGCTAGAACGTCGCTAGCGGGGGGCTCATACAATGAGCAGTTCTTC
few,TRBJ2-3,TRBV6-5,NA,CASSYSIGTSTDTQYF,TGTGCCAGCAGTTACTCGATTGGGACTAGCACAGATACGCAGTATTTT
NA,TRBJ2-5,TRBV20-1,TRBD2,CSARPGIAGRQETQYF,TGCAGTGCTAGACCTGGGATAGCGGGGCGGCAAGAGACCCAGTACTTC
NA,TRBJ1-1,TRBV12-3/TRBV12-4,NA,CASTPVGGNTEAFF,TGTGCCAGCACCCCCGTCGGGGGGAACACTGAAGCTTTCTTT
few,TRBJ1-2,TRBV6-2/TRBV6-3,NA,CASSPPGTSYGYTF,TGTGCCAGCAGTCCGCCTGGGACGAGCTATGGCTACACCTTC
many,TRBJ2-3,TRBV20-1,TRBD1,CSARDASGQGPKYF,TGCAGTGCTAGAGATGCTAGCGGACAGGGGCCCAAGTATTTT
many,TRBJ1-1,TRBV24-1,TRBD1,CATSDPRTGPEAFF,TGTGCCACCAGTGACCCACGGACAGGGCCTGAAGCTTTCTTT
NA,TRBJ2-5,TRBV12-3/TRBV12-4,NA,CASNLKFRDTQETQYF,TGTGCCAGCAATTTAAAGTTTCGGGACACTCAAGAGACCCAGTACTTC
many,TRBJ2-6,TRBV20-1,TRBD1,CSAREGTGGSGANVLTF,TGCAGTGCTAGAGAAGGGACAGGGGGTTCTGGGGCCAACGTCCTGACTTTC
NA,TRBJ2-1,TRBV6-2/TRBV6-3,TRBD1,CASRMPGQGTNEQFF,TGTGCCAGCAGGATGCCGGGACAGGGCACCAATGAGCAGTTCTTC
few,TRBJ2-6,TRBV7-9,NA,CASSSGVGANVLTF,TGTGCCAGCAGCTCAGGGGTCGGGGCCAACGTCCTGACTTTC
few,TRBJ2-7,TRBV21-1,NA,CATTPRGTGGIYEQYF,TGTGCCACCACACCTCGAGGGACAGGGGGGATCTACGAGCAGTACTTC
many,TRBJ1-1,TRBV7-2,NA,CASSSSRGWGTEAFF,TGTGCCAGCAGCTCCTCCCGGGGCTGGGGGACTGAAGCTTTCTTT
NA,TRBJ2-1,TRBV5-1,NA,CASSLDGESSYNEQFF,TGCGCCAGCAGCTTAGACGGGGAGAGCTCCTACAATGAGCAGTTCTTC
few,TRBJ1-4,TRBV19,NA,CASSIDRPTNEKLFF,TGTGCCAGTAGTATTGACAGACCAACTAATGAAAAACTGTTTTTT
many,TRBJ1-2,TRBV12-3/TRBV12-4,NA,CASSLGDGGRVGYGYTF,TGTGCCAGCAGTTTAGGAGACGGGGGCAGAGTGGGCTATGGCTACACCTTC
NA,TRBJ2-1,TRBV3-1,TRBD2,CASSQDRGAGARYNEQFF,TGTGCCAGCAGCCAAGATAGGGGAGCGGGGGCGCGATACAATGAGCAGTTCTTC
many,TRBJ1-5,TRBV20-1,NA,CSALGRSSNQPQHF,TGCAGTGCCTTAGGACGGAGCTCCAATCAGCCCCAGCATTTT
few,TRBJ2-1,TRBV7-3,NA,CASSFGAASYNEQFF,TGTGCCAGCAGCTTCGGGGCCGCCTCCTACAATGAGCAGTTCTTC
many,TRBJ2-5,TRBV10-1,NA,CASSDQQYQETQYF,TGCGCCAGCAGCGATCAACAGTACCAAGAGACCCAGTACTTC
many,TRBJ1-1,TRBV29-1,NA,CSVHGGIPNTEAFF,TGCAGCGTTCACGGAGGCATTCCGAACACTGAAGCTTTCTTT
many,TRBJ2-1,TRBV5-1,NA,CASSSGTPSRSEQFF,TGCGCCAGCAGCTCCGGGACGCCCTCTCGGAGTGAGCAGTTCTTC
NA,TRBJ1-1,TRBV12-3/TRBV12-4,NA,CASSPIGGGVGTEAFF,TGTGCCAGCAGTCCCATCGGGGGGGGAGTGGGCACTGAAGCTTTCTTT
few,TRBJ2-1,TRBV2,NA,CASSRTYNEQFF,TGTGCCAGCAGTCGGACCTACAATGAGCAGTTCTTC
many,TRBJ1-3,TRBV29-1,NA,CSVWVGNTIYF,TGCAGCGTTTGGGTGGGAAACACCATATATTTT
few,TRBJ1-2,TRBV6-2/TRBV6-3,NA,CASSYGTVYGYTF,TGTGCCAGCAGTTACGGCACAGTCTATGGCTACACCTTC
NA,TRBJ1-1,TRBV20-1,NA,CSASMGGFAEAFF,TGCAGTGCCTCAATGGGGGGGTTTGCTGAAGCTTTCTTT
many,TRBJ2-7,TRBV7-2,NA,CASSFGPGLREQYF,TGTGCCAGCAGCTTTGGTCCAGGGCTTCGGGAGCAGTACTTC
few,TRBJ2-3,TRBV29-1,NA,CSVPRGAKGDTQYF,TGCAGCGTCCCTCGGGGGGCCAAGGGGGATACGCAGTATTTT
few,TRBJ2-1,TRBV7-2,NA,CASSLSQGSSNEQFF,TGTGCCAGCAGCTTATCGCAGGGGAGTAGCAATGAGCAGTTCTTC
NA,TRBJ2-1,TRBV7-8,NA,CASSPAGARSYNEQFF,TGTGCCAGCAGCCCCGCCGGGGCGCGGTCCTACAATGAGCAGTTCTTC